The 23 T cell receptor beta chains in this list originate from one sample, sequenced in a study of cytomegalovirus exposure and HLA in healthy donors. The PCR made use of 60 Vbeta and 13 Jbeta primers. Here immunoSEQ multiplex PCR was the method, and the copy in TCRdb shows in-frame clones only, minus some. The sample shows tens of thousands of clones, roughly 64% of them seen only once. Sequencing used PBMCs. These TCRs come from a woman aged 40-49 years in good health and CMV-seropositive.

CDR3 in DNA: TGTGCCAGCAGCTTAATGGGACAGCCCAATCAGCCCCAGCATTTT. Translation: CASSLMGQPNQPQHF. This rearrangement joins TRBV7-2 to TRBJ1-5, with 7 bases that match TRBD1. Germline V gene lookup returns CDR1 SGHTA and CDR2 FQGNSA. The CDR3 extends over 15 amino acids. V shed 2 bases, J shed 3 bases, and the junction held 4 bases outside the gene matches. The full variable domain, with the rest looked up from reference TRBV7-2 and TRBJ1-5, is GAGVSQSPSNKVTEKGKDVELRCDPISGHTALYWYRQSLGQGLEFLIYFQGNSAPDKSGLPSDRFSAERTGGSVSTLTIQRTQQEDSAVYLCASSLMGQPNQPQHFGDGTRLSIL.

This clone was observed a single time. The chain is built from TRBV4-1 and TRBJ2-7; 10 nucleotides match TRBD2. The CDR3 has 19 residues. Germline loops: CDR1 MGHRA, CDR2 YSYEKL. V gave up 1 base and J gave up 6 bases; unmatched junction bases: 18. The CDR3 loop is CASSQVPTSGFQKPIEQYF. The CDR3 nucleotides are TGCGCCAGCAGCCAAGTACCGACTAGCGGGTTTCAAAAACCGATCGAGCAGTACTTC.

As for this clone: This CDR3 is also generated by other DNA sequences in the sample. The CDR3 DNA is TGTGCCAGCAGTTTTCTAGCGGGCCAAGAGACCCAGTACTTC. Residues: CASSFLAGQETQYF. The chain employs TRBV6-5 and TRBJ2-5; 8 nucleotides match TRBD2. In germline, CDR1 is MNHEY, CDR2 SVGAGI. J lost 1 base, V lost 4 bases, and 2 bases had no gene match. The CDR3 is 14 amino acids.

V usage is TRBV28 and J usage is TRBJ2-3; TRBD1 might be the D (5 bases). CDR3 length: 13 residues. CDR1 is MDHEN and CDR2 is SYDVKM in the germline V gene. V lost 2 bases to trimming and J lost 6 bases, with 9 bases between them. CDR3 in DNA: TGTGCCAGCAGTTTAGGGGCTACGGATACGCAGTATTTT. Translation: CASSLGATDTQYF. The full variable domain, its missing parts supplied by reference TRBV28 and TRBJ2-3, is DVKVTQSSRYLVKRTGEKVFLECVQDMDHENMFWYRQDPGLGLRLIYFSYDVKMKEKGDIPEGYSVSREKKERFSLILESASTNQTSMYLCASSLGATDTQYFGPGTRLTVL.

This clone was seen a few times. The chain couples TRBV10-1 to TRBJ2-7; maybe TRBD1 (6 bases). With 2 bases removed from V and 3 bases from J, the gap between germline ends came to 8 bases. The CDR3 spans 13 residues. Germline CDR1 reads WNHNN; CDR2 reads SYGVQD (reference sequence). The CDR3 here is CASSEADSYEQYF. Here the CDR3 DNA reads TGCGCCAGCAGTGAGGCGGACAGCTACGAGCAGTACTTC.

The chain combines TRBV7-9 with TRBJ1-3; the match to TRBD1 covers 7 bases. In germline, CDR1 is SEHNR, CDR2 FQNEAQ (reference sequence). The CDR3 is 13 residues long. V lost 11 bases, J lost 0 bases, and 4 bases stayed unmatched. CDR3 in DNA: TGTGCCGCCAGGGGGTCCTCTGGAAACACCATATATTTT. Translation gives CAARGSSGNTIYF.

The rearrangement links TRBV6-1 to TRBJ1-1, with D perhaps TRBD1 (5 bases). V lost 6 bases to trimming and J lost 12 bases, with 14 bases between them. The CDR3 runs 11 residues. Germline assignment: CDR1 MNHNS and CDR2 SASEGT. The DNA for the CDR3 is TGTGCCAGCAGGATCAGGGATGTGACTTTCTTT. Protein: CASRIRDVTFF.

This clone has only a few counts. The rearrangement uses TRBV6-5 and TRBJ1-2, with TRBD1 matching over 10 bases. V lost 0 bases, J lost 4 bases, and 2 bases stayed unmatched. The CDR3 extends over 15 amino acids. Germline loops: CDR1 MNHEY, CDR2 SVGAGI. The CDR3 sequence: CASSYSDRGGYGYTF. CDR3 nucleotide sequence: TGTGCCAGCAGTTACTCGGACAGGGGGGGCTATGGCTACACCTTC.

The chain has TRBV7-9 and TRBJ1-4; tentatively, D is TRBD1 (5 bases). Germline assignment: CDR1 SEHNR and CDR2 FQNEAQ (reference sequence). The V gene lost 3 bases and the J gene lost 8 bases, with 16 bases spanning the gap. The CDR3 covers 15 residues. CDR3 residues: CASSFSGGSTEKLFF. CDR3 DNA: TGTGCCAGCAGCTTTTCTGGGGGGAGTACGGAAAAACTGTTTTTT.

J is TRBJ1-5 and V is TRBV5-8; D not resolved. Trimming left V 0 bases short and J 4 bases short, with 2 bases between. CDR3 size: 12 residues. CDR1 SGHTS and CDR2 YDEGEE come from the germline V gene. This CDR3 is CASSLANQPQHF. The CDR3 DNA is TGTGCCAGCAGCTTGGCAAATCAGCCCCAGCATTTT.

This chain uses TRBV9 with TRBJ2-5, with 8 bases fitting TRBD2. Trimming at V came to 6 bases and at J to 2 bases, leaving 6 bases not matched to a gene. This CDR3 has 14 amino acids. The germline gives CDR1 SGDLS, CDR2 YYNGEE. The CDR3 reads CASTIQREQETQYF. CDR3 DNA: TGTGCCAGCACCATACAGCGGGAGCAAGAGACCCAGTACTTC. The full variable domain, its missing parts supplied by reference TRBV9 and TRBJ2-5, is DSGVTQTPKHLITATGQRVTLRCSPRSGDLSVYWYQQSLDQGLQFLIQYYNGEERAKGNILERFSAQQFPDLHSELNLSSLELGDSALYFCASTIQREQETQYFGPGTRLLVL.

The chain is built from TRBV2 and TRBJ1-2; TRBD1 agrees at 8 bases. The CDR3 consists of 14 residues. The germline CDR1 and CDR2 sequences are SNHLY and FYNNEI. V trimming: 8 bases; J trimming: 1 base; junction bases outside the gene matches: 6. The CDR3 spells CASSRQGSNYGYTF. The CDR3 region has the DNA TGTGCCAGCTCAAGACAGGGGAGTAACTATGGCTACACCTTC.

This chain connects TRBV7-9 to TRBJ2-5, with D possibly being TRBD1 (6 bases). The CDR3 is 16 amino acids. The ends were cut back, 4 bases at V and 6 bases at J, with 21 bases in the middle. Germline V CDR1 and CDR2: SEHNR, FQNEAQ (reference sequence). The CDR3 sequence is CASSSGPRGYKKTQYF. DNA for the CDR3: TGTGCCAGCAGCTCCGGGCCCAGGGGATACAAGAAGACCCAGTACTTC.

The J gene is TRBJ1-1, the V gene TRBV5-1; 11 bases map to TRBD1. V shed 5 bases, J shed 4 bases, and the junction held 4 bases outside the gene matches. Germline CDR1 SGHRS, CDR2 YFSETQ. This CDR3 is built from 14 residues. The CDR3 DNA reads TGCGCCAGCAGGACCGGGACAGGGGGCACTGAAGCTTTCTTT. It specifies CASRTGTGGTEAFF.

The gene calls are TRBV21-1 and TRBJ1-5; TRBD1 reflects the table's D call only, with no check against the DNA. TRBV21-1 is listed as a pseudogene. The CDR3 totals 17 residues. In DNA form, the CDR3 reads TGTGCCAGCAGCAAAGGAAGTCAGGGATTAGAGGTTCAGCCCCAGCATTTT. It specifies CASSKGSQGLEVQPQHF.

This chain joins TRBV7-8 and TRBJ1-1; no clear D. The CDR3 loop spans 13 amino acids. Looked up from germline, CDR1 is SGHVS and CDR2 is FQNEAQ. Trimming left V 2 bases short and J 3 bases short, with 7 bases between. The CDR3 reads CASSLREYTEAFF. In nucleotides, the CDR3 is TGTGCCAGCAGCTTACGGGAATACACTGAAGCTTTCTTT.

The chain is built from TRBV19 and TRBJ2-7; 10 bases are a match to TRBD2. Germline V CDR1 and CDR2: LNHDA, SQIVND (reference sequence). Trimming took 3 bases from V and 6 from J; bases not matched to a gene: 11. The CDR3 covers 16 residues. In nucleotides, the CDR3 is TGTGCCAGTAGTATGACGATCCCTAGCGGGAGATCCGAGCAGTACTTC. The encoded protein is CASSMTIPSGRSEQYF.

This rearrangement joins TRBV10-3 to TRBJ2-1; maybe TRBD1 (5 bases). Germline CDR1 is ENHRY and CDR2 is SYGVKD. The CDR3 consists of 13 residues. The V and J ends lost 8 bases and 2 bases respectively, with 10 bases between them. The CDR3 sequence is CAIGASTYNEQFF. Here the CDR3 DNA reads TGTGCCATCGGGGCTAGTACCTACAATGAGCAGTTCTTC.

The genes are TRBV19 and TRBJ1-5; D is ambiguous. Per the germline V gene, CDR1 is LNHDA and CDR2 is SQIVND (reference sequence). The CDR3 length is 16 residues. Trimming shortened V by 0 bases and J by 7 bases, and 16 bases separated the two germline ends. As DNA, the CDR3 is TGTGCCAGTAGTATAGATAGCGGACCCTCCAGGCAGCCCCAGCATTTT. It codes for CASSIDSGPSRQPQHF.

The V call is TRBV28, the J call TRBJ1-5; 9 nucleotides align to TRBD1. Germline-derived CDR1 and CDR2 are MDHEN and SYDVKM. The ends lost 5 bases at V and 7 bases at J; junction bases unmatched: 12. The CDR3 has 16 residues. The DNA of the CDR3 is TGTGCCAGCAGTGCCTCCGGGACAGGGATTCGACAGCCCCAGCATTTT. Translation: CASSASGTGIRQPQHF.

The chain joins TRBV28 to TRBJ1-1; 8 nucleotides agree with TRBD1. Unmatched junction bases numbered 7, after V lost 7 bases and J lost 3 bases. Germline assignment: CDR1 MDHEN and CDR2 SYDVKM. The CDR3 loop spans 14 amino acids. The CDR3, as DNA: TGTGCCAGCAACGCCCAGGGGGCGGACACTGAAGCTTTCTTT. Translation gives CASNAQGADTEAFF.

This clone was counted only a few times. The CDR3 DNA sequence: TGTGCCAGCAGCTTCACAGGGCTTGGCTACACCTTC. It encodes CASSFTGLGYTF. The chain recombines TRBV7-2 with TRBJ1-2; possible D gene TRBD1, 6 bases. From germline, CDR1 is SGHTA and CDR2 FQGNSA. The V and J ends lost 3 bases and 7 bases respectively, with 9 bases between them. The CDR3 contains 12 residues.

This clone was observed a handful of times. This chain links TRBV10-3 with TRBJ2-5, with 10 bases matching TRBD2. This CDR3 has 16 residues. Per the germline V gene, CDR1 is ENHRY and CDR2 is SYGVKD. J was trimmed by 4 bases and V by 6 bases; bases with no gene match: 11. The CDR3 reads CAISDSAGGSRETQYF. DNA for the CDR3: TGTGCCATCAGCGATTCAGCGGGAGGGTCCAGAGAGACCCAGTACTTC.